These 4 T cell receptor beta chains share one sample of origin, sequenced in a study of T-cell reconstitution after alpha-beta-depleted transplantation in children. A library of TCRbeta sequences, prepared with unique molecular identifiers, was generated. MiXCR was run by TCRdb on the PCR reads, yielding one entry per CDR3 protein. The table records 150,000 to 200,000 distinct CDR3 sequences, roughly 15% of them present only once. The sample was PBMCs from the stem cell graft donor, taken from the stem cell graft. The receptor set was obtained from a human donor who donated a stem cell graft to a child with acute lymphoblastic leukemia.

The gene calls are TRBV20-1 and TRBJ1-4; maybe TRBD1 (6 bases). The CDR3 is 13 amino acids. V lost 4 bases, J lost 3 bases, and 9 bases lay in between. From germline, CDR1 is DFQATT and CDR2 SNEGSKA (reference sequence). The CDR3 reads CSAIRGPNEKLFF. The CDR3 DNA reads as TGCAGTGCTATCAGGGGCCCTAATGAAAAACTGTTTTTT.

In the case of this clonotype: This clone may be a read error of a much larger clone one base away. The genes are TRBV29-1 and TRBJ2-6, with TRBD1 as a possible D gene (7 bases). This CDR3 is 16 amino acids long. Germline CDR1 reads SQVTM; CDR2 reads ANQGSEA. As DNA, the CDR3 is TGCAGCGTTCAGGGGGGCTTAAGCTCTGGGGCCAACGGCCTGACTTTC. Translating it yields CSVQGGLSSGANGLTF.

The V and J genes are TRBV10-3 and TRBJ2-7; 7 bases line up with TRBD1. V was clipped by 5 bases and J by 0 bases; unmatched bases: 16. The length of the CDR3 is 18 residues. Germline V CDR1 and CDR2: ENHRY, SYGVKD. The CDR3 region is CAISRKPKRDSSSYEQYF. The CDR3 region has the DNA TGTGCCATCAGTCGAAAACCGAAACGGGACAGCAGCTCCTACGAGCAGTACTTC.

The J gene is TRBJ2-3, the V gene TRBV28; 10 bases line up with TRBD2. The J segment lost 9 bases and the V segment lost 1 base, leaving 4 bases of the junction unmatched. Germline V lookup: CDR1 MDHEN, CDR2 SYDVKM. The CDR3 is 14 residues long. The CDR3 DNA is TGTGCCAGCAGTTTATTGAGTAGCGGGAGGACGCAGTATTTT. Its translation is CASSLLSSGRTQYF.